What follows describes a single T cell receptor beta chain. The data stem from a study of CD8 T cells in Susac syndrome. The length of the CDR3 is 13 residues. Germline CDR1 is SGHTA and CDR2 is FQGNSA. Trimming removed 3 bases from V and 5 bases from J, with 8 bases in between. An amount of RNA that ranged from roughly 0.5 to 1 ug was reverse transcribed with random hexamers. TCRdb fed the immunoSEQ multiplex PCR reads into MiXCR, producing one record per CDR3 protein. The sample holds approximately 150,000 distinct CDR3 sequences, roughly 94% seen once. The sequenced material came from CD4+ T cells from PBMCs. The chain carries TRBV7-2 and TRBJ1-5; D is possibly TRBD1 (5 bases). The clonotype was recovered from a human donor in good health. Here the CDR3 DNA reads TGTGCCAGCAGCTTCAGGGCGGATCAGCCCCAGCATTTT. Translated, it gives CASSFRADQPQHF.